The 28 T cell receptor beta chains below come from one sample, sequenced in a study of early T cells in non-severe SARS-CoV-2 infection. MiXCR, run by TCRdb on the 5' RACE reads, gives a single entry per CDR3 protein. In the table there are about 44,000 distinct CDR3 sequences, 9.5% to 15% of which are singletons. Sequencing was carried out using whole blood. Receptors were obtained from an adult who was a healthcare worker with PCR-confirmed SARS-CoV-2 infection or an uninfected control (not recorded which).

This clonotype was detected ten times or more. The chain has TRBV18 and TRBJ1-1, with 9 bases matching TRBD1. The V and J ends lost 3 bases and 4 bases, in that order; junction bases with no gene match: 6. The CDR3 spans 15 residues. CDR1 is KGHSH, CDR2 LQKENI, per germline. The CDR3 region has the DNA TGTGCCAGCTCACCTCGGGACAGGGTAACCACTGAAGCTTTCTTT. It specifies CASSPRDRVTTEAFF. The full variable domain, in which reference TRBV18 and TRBJ1-1 provide the parts outside the CDR3, is NAGVMQNPRHLVRRRGQEARLRCSPMKGHSHVYWYRQLPEEGLKFMVYLQKENIIDESGMPKERFSAEFPKEGPSILRIQQVVRGDSAAYFCASSPRDRVTTEAFFGQGTRLTVV.

This clonotype was picked up many times. The chain employs TRBV6-6 and TRBJ2-7, with D possibly being TRBD2 (5 bases). The V end was cut by 0 bases, the J end by 0 bases, with 21 bases between. Germline CDR1 and CDR2: MNHNY and SVGAGI (reference sequence). The CDR3 loop spans 19 amino acids. CDR3 nucleotides: TGTGCCAGCAGTTACTCGTTTAGCGTGATAACCAGAAGCTCCTACGAGCAGTACTTC. It is translated as CASSYSFSVITRSSYEQYF.

This clonotype was counted a few times. For the CDR3, the DNA is TGTGCCAGCAGCCTCCCACTCAAACAGAACGAGCAGTACTTC. Translated: CASSLPLKQNEQYF. The chain carries TRBV2 and TRBJ2-7; unclear D gene. The CDR3 spans 14 residues. Germline-derived CDR1 and CDR2 are SNHLY and FYNNEI. Deletions cut 6 bases from V and 5 bases from J, with 17 bases between. The entire variable domain, with the rest obtained from reference TRBV2 and TRBJ2-7, is as follows: EPEVTQTPSHQVTQMGQEVILRCVPISNHLYFYWYRQILGQKVEFLVSFYNNEISEKSEIFDDQFSVERPDGSNFTLKIRSTKLEDSAMYFCASSLPLKQNEQYFGPGTRLTVT.

This clonotype was counted between two and nine times. The rearrangement links TRBV7-9 to TRBJ1-5; D not resolved. This CDR3 spans 13 amino acids. The germline V and J ends were trimmed by 3 bases and 7 bases, with 10 bases remaining between them. Germline V gene data show CDR1 as SEHNR and CDR2 as FQNEAQ (reference sequence). The CDR3 reads CASSFSGSQPQHF. In DNA form, the CDR3 reads TGTGCCAGCAGCTTCTCAGGCAGCCAGCCCCAGCATTTT. The entire variable domain, with the rest obtained from reference TRBV7-9 and TRBJ1-5, is as follows: DTGVSQNPRHKITKRGQNVTFRCDPISEHNRLYWYRQTLGQGPEFLTYFQNEAQLEKSRLLSDRFSAERPKGSFSTLEIQRTEQGDSAMYLCASSFSGSQPQHFGDGTRLSIL.

The chain recombines TRBV29-1 with TRBJ2-7; D is ambiguous. The V gene lost 5 bases and the J gene lost 5 bases, with 19 bases spanning the gap. Germline CDR1 is SQVTM and CDR2 is ANQGSEA. The CDR3 is 14 amino acids. CDR3 in amino acids: CSVSDWQKLHEQYF. Written as DNA, the CDR3 is TGCAGCGTTTCTGATTGGCAGAAGCTCCACGAGCAGTACTTC.

The rearrangement joins TRBV6-5 to TRBJ1-1; no clear D. This CDR3 has 17 amino acids. V shed 2 bases and J shed 0 bases, with 16 bases lying between them. The germline CDR1 and CDR2 sequences are MNHEY and SVGAGI. CDR3 nucleotides: TGTGCCAGCAGTTACACCCCGTTCACGGGGATGAACACTGAAGCTTTCTTT. This codes for CASSYTPFTGMNTEAFF.

This clonotype was seen a handful of times. The chain recombines TRBV28 with TRBJ1-2; D unclear. Looked up from germline, CDR1 is MDHEN and CDR2 is SYDVKM. This CDR3 has 10 amino acids. Trimming removed 6 bases at V and 5 bases at J, with 4 bases between. CDR3 protein: CASRSYGYTF. In nucleotides, the CDR3 is TGTGCCAGCAGGTCTTATGGCTACACCTTC.

The V gene is TRBV7-3, the J gene TRBJ2-3, with D perhaps matching TRBD2 (5 bases). Deletions cut 5 bases from V and 0 bases from J, with 9 bases between. The CDR3 contains 14 residues. Per the germline V gene, CDR1 is SGHTA and CDR2 is FQGTGA. Here the CDR3 DNA reads TGTGCCAGCAGCCCGGGGTTTAGCACAGATACGCAGTATTTT. Its protein product is CASSPGFSTDTQYF.

This clonotype has at least ten counts. The V call is TRBV6-1, the J call TRBJ2-2, with unresolved D. Germline V gives CDR1 MNHNS, CDR2 SASEGT. Deletions cut 3 bases from V and 5 bases from J, with 16 bases between. This CDR3 has 16 residues. The CDR3 region has the DNA TGTGCCAGCAGTGAGGGGTATCGGCATTTGACCGGGGAGCTGTTTTTT. Its protein is CASSEGYRHLTGELFF.

This clonotype was detected a few times. The chain is built from TRBV18 and TRBJ2-1; TRBD2 aligns across 7 bases. The V segment lost 3 bases and the J segment 7 bases; nucleotides outside the gene matches: 12. This CDR3 region has 16 residues. Per germline, CDR1 KGHSH and CDR2 LQKENI. The CDR3 coding sequence is TGTGCCAGCTCACCCCGGACTAGTACTCAACTGAATGAGCAGTTCTTC. Translated: CASSPRTSTQLNEQFF.

This clonotype was recorded many times. The V and J genes are TRBV10-2 and TRBJ2-1, with D perhaps assigned TRBD1 or TRBD2 (6 bases each). Looked up from germline, CDR1 is WSHSY and CDR2 is SAAADI. This CDR3 has 14 residues. Between the trimmed V and J ends, which lost 4 bases and 1 base, there was a span of 8 bases. CDR3 DNA: TGCGCCAGCAGTGTAGGGGGGTCCTACAATGAGCAGTTCTTC. Translating gives CASSVGGSYNEQFF.

This clonotype was counted only a few times. The V and J genes are TRBV10-2 and TRBJ2-1; D might be TRBD2 (5 bases). This CDR3 is 13 amino acids long. CDR1 and CDR2 (germline): WSHSY, SAAADI. The germline V and J ends were trimmed by 7 bases and 5 bases, with 12 bases remaining between them. CDR3 DNA: TGCGCCAGCACGGACGCCGGGAACAATGAGCAGTTCTTC. This gives the protein CASTDAGNNEQFF.

The chain combines TRBV5-1 with TRBJ2-7; D possibly corresponds to TRBD2 (5 bases). V was pared by 0 bases and J by 1 base, with 8 bases between. The CDR3 length is 14 residues. Germline CDR1 reads SGHRS; CDR2 reads YFSETQ. The CDR3 sequence: CASSLGPGSYEQYF. CDR3 DNA sequence: TGCGCCAGCAGCTTGGGTCCGGGATCCTACGAGCAGTACTTC.

The chain employs TRBV9 and TRBJ2-3; 8 bases agree with TRBD2. V was pared by 4 bases and J by 4 bases, with 11 bases of the junction left unmatched. The germline CDR1 and CDR2 sequences are SGDLS and YYNGEE. This CDR3 spans 16 amino acids. The CDR3 DNA sequence: TGTGCCAGCAGCTCCCGACTAGCGTTGGGGGCAGATACGCAGTATTTT. As protein: CASSSRLALGADTQYF. The variable domain in full, completed from reference TRBV9 and TRBJ2-3, reads DSGVTQTPKHLITATGQRVTLRCSPRSGDLSVYWYQQSLDQGLQFLIQYYNGEERAKGNILERFSAQQFPDLHSELNLSSLELGDSALYFCASSSRLALGADTQYFGPGTRLTVL.

This clonotype was seen at least ten times. The CDR3, as DNA: TGTGCCAGTACTCACAGGGGGAACACTGAAGCTTTCTTT. Residues: CASTHRGNTEAFF. The V call is TRBV19, the J call TRBJ1-1, with 7 bases fitting TRBD1. The J segment lost 1 base and the V segment lost 7 bases, leaving 3 bases of the junction unmatched. Germline assignment: CDR1 LNHDA and CDR2 SQIVND (reference sequence). This CDR3 contains 13 residues.

DNA for the CDR3: TGTGCCAGCAAGGTCCGGGAGAACACTGAAGCTTTCTTT. It is translated as CASKVRENTEAFF. The rearrangement uses TRBV6-2 or TRBV6-3 and TRBJ1-1; D unresolved. This CDR3 contains 13 residues. V dropped 7 bases and J dropped 1 base, with 10 bases sitting between them. Germline CDR1 is MNHEY and CDR2 is SVGEGT.

This clonotype was observed a handful of times. The CDR3 is CASSGTQGTIYF. The CDR3 bases are TGTGCCAGCAGCGGAACACAGGGGACCATATATTTT. The chain uses TRBV2 and TRBJ1-3; 7 bases map to TRBD1. CDR1 and CDR2 (germline): SNHLY, FYNNEI. The CDR3 is made up of 12 amino acids. Germline trimming cut 6 bases from V and 10 bases from J; bases unmatched to any gene: 6. The variable domain in full, with the rest retrieved from reference TRBV2 and TRBJ1-3, is EPEVTQTPSHQVTQMGQEVILRCVPISNHLYFYWYRQILGQKVEFLVSFYNNEISEKSEIFDDQFSVERPDGSNFTLKIRSTKLEDSAMYFCASSGTQGTIYFGEGSWLTVV.

The chain recombines TRBV18 with TRBJ2-4; perhaps TRBD2 as D (6 bases). Germline V gives CDR1 KGHSH, CDR2 LQKENI. The CDR3 length is 16 residues. V lost 6 bases and J 0 bases, leaving 15 bases between the germline ends. CDR3 DNA sequence: TGTGCCAGCTCCCTCTCCACGGGACTAGCCAAAAACATTCAGTACTTC. Translating it yields CASSLSTGLAKNIQYF.

The rearrangement uses TRBV12-3 or TRBV12-4 and TRBJ2-3, with D possibly being TRBD1 or TRBD2 (5 bases each). V lost 6 bases and J 6 bases, leaving 16 bases between the germline ends. This CDR3 has 14 residues. The CDR3 sequence: CASRSPGPLDTQYF. The CDR3 DNA is TGTGCCAGCAGATCCCCGGGACCTCTGGATACGCAGTATTTT.

This clonotype has ten or more counts. This sequence joins TRBV20-1 and TRBJ2-1, with TRBD1 matching over 9 bases. Per germline, CDR1 DFQATT and CDR2 SNEGSKA (reference sequence). V dropped 0 bases and J dropped 2; count of bases not matched to a gene: 11. The CDR3 is 18 amino acids. The CDR3 reads CSARDPRTWDRAYNEQFF. In DNA, the CDR3 is TGCAGTGCTAGAGATCCAAGGACGTGGGACAGGGCCTACAATGAGCAGTTCTTC.

Concerning this clonotype: A much bigger clone sits one base away, suggesting this may be a read error. The gene calls are TRBV20-1 and TRBJ1-4; 8 positions agree with TRBD1. CDR3 length equals 13 residues. The germline gives CDR1 DFQATT, CDR2 SNEGSKA (reference sequence). Written as DNA, the CDR3 is TGCAGTGCCTCAGACAGGGGTAATGTAAAACTGTTTTTT. Translated, it gives CSASDRGNVKLFF.

This clonotype was counted only a few times. This sequence joins TRBV29-1 and TRBJ1-1; 8 bases align to TRBD1. The CDR3 consists of 14 residues. Unmatched junction bases numbered 14, after V lost 3 bases and J lost 11 bases. The germline V gene has CDR1 SQVTM and CDR2 ANQGSEA. The CDR3 nucleotides are TGCAGCGTTGAGGATGGACAGGGCGGATCGAGGGCTTTCTTT. This encodes CSVEDGQGGSRAFF.

The CDR3 sequence is CATATGGAYNEQFF. As DNA, the CDR3 is TGTGCCACCGCAACAGGGGGGGCCTACAATGAGCAGTTCTTC. V gene TRBV24-1 combines with J gene TRBJ2-1; possibly TRBD1 for D (8 bases). Trimming removed 9 bases at V and 2 bases at J, with 13 bases between. The CDR3 has 14 residues. Germline values: CDR1 KGHDR, CDR2 SFDVKD.

This clonotype was seen more than once but under ten times. The CDR3 loop is CASSTPRGIHNEQFF. The CDR3 DNA sequence: TGTGCCAGCAGCACCCCCCGGGGGATTCACAATGAGCAGTTCTTC. This chain joins TRBV11-2 and TRBJ2-1, with D tentatively TRBD2 (6 bases). The germline V gene has CDR1 SGHAT and CDR2 FQNNGV. Trimming pared 5 bases from V and 5 bases from J, leaving 16 bases between. CDR3 length: 15 residues.

This clonotype was recorded many times. The V gene is TRBV11-2, the J gene TRBJ2-1, with 13 positions matching TRBD2. The CDR3 has 15 residues. Germline CDR1 is SGHAT and CDR2 is FQNNGV. V shed 5 bases, J shed 10 bases, and the junction held 8 bases outside the gene matches. CDR3 coding DNA: TGTGCCAGCAGCCTGCGGACTAGCGGGGGTTTAGAGCAGTTCTTC. It specifies CASSLRTSGGLEQFF.

This clonotype was seen only a few times. V usage is TRBV5-4 and J usage is TRBJ2-1; 13 bases line up with TRBD2. Germline V gene data show CDR1 as SGHNT and CDR2 as YYREEE (reference sequence). CDR3 length equals 16 residues. V trimming: 3 bases; J trimming: 9 bases; junction bases outside the gene matches: 9. This CDR3 reads CASSSGLAGARSEQFF. The CDR3 DNA is TGTGCCAGCAGCTCCGGACTAGCGGGAGCGCGAAGTGAGCAGTTCTTC.

This clonotype was counted many times. The V call is TRBV29-1, the J call TRBJ2-1, with D unclear. The length of the CDR3 is 13 residues. Trimming pared 3 bases from V and 8 bases from J, leaving 14 bases between. Per germline, CDR1 SQVTM and CDR2 ANQGSEA. This CDR3 is CSVDSTIRDEQFF. The DNA of the CDR3 is TGCAGCGTTGACTCAACTATACGCGATGAGCAGTTCTTC.

The table lists this clonotype with many counts. This sequence joins TRBV20-1 and TRBJ1-2; 7 positions match TRBD1. Germline V gene lookup returns CDR1 DFQATT and CDR2 SNEGSKA (reference sequence). After removal of 5 bases from V and 2 bases from J, the junction contained 8 bases not matched to a gene. The CDR3 spans 14 residues. CDR3 in amino acids: CSADQSRGNYGYTF. The CDR3 nucleotides read TGCAGTGCTGACCAAAGCAGGGGGAACTATGGCTACACCTTC.